The 27 T cell receptor beta chains reported below all come from one sample, sequenced in a study of CD8 T cells in ankylosing spondylitis (dated by TCRdb to the late 2010s). Results the study describes overall, beyond this receptor: Blood from ankylosing spondylitis patients appeared to be characterized by a TCR beta motif made up of 8 or 9 highly homologous amino acid variants.

Receptors were amplified or captured by 5' RACE. Sequencing took place on an Illumina HiSeq 2500. TCRdb cleaned the public reads at Q25 with fastp, built clones with MiXCR and kept in-frame beta chains. Here each entry gathers all rows of one CDR3 protein and keeps the most common genes and DNA. This sample gives about 460,000 distinct CDR3 sequences in total; under 5.5% of them show up just once. Together, the top ten hold 3% to 4% of the sample. Their antigens are not known. Sequenced sample: blood, either unsorted or a sorted T cell fraction (not recorded which). Receptor source: a male donor with ankylosing spondylitis.

This clonotype was counted many times. The chain carries TRBV4-1 and TRBJ1-1; D call uncertain. This CDR3 is 15 amino acids long. CDR1 and CDR2 (germline): MGHRA, YSYEKL. The ends were cut back, 1 base at V and 1 base at J, with 10 bases in the middle. CDR3 DNA: TGCGCCAGCAGCCAAGTGTATCGGGAGAACACTGAAGCTTTCTTT. This translates into CASSQVYRENTEAFF.

The table lists this clonotype with many counts. The V call is TRBV6-5, the J call TRBJ2-2; D unclear. This CDR3 is 13 amino acids long. Trimming took 1 base from V and 3 from J, leaving 3 bases between them. Germline loops: CDR1 MNHEY, CDR2 SVGAGI. The CDR3 bases are TGTGCCAGCAGTTACTGGTACACCGGGGAGCTGTTTTTT. Amino acid sequence: CASSYWYTGELFF.

This clonotype was recorded a few times. The gene calls are TRBV7-9 and TRBJ2-7; no clear D. Looked up from germline, CDR1 is SEHNR and CDR2 is FQNEAQ (reference sequence). The CDR3 is made up of 17 amino acids. V lost 4 bases and J lost 0, with 19 bases in between. For the CDR3, the DNA is TGTGCCAGCAGCTCCCTCCTCGTGGCTTCGAGCTCCTACGAGCAGTACTTC. Translating gives CASSSLLVASSSYEQYF.

At least ten counts were recorded for this clonotype. The chain employs TRBV29-1 and TRBJ2-5; TRBD2 might be the D (5 bases). Germline CDR1 reads SQVTM; CDR2 reads ANQGSEA. The CDR3 loop spans 13 amino acids. The V gene lost 5 bases and the J gene lost 3 bases, with 13 bases spanning the gap. The CDR3 coding sequence is TGCAGCGTTCAACGGAGGCTAAAAGAGACCCAGTACTTC. Its protein is CSVQRRLKETQYF.

This clonotype occurred many times. This chain joins TRBV5-1 and TRBJ2-7; possible D gene TRBD2, 5 bases. Germline loops: CDR1 SGHRS, CDR2 YFSETQ. V lost 3 bases and J lost 3, with 13 bases in between. This CDR3 has 14 residues. CDR3 in DNA: TGCGCCAGCAGCTGGGCCGGGGTCTACTACGAGCAGTACTTC. Translating gives CASSWAGVYYEQYF.

This clonotype was picked up many times. V gene TRBV4-3 combines with J gene TRBJ2-3; perhaps TRBD2 as D (5 bases). In germline, CDR1 is LGHNA, CDR2 YSLEER. The CDR3 has 19 residues. Trimming removed 1 base at V and 0 bases at J, with 20 bases between. The CDR3 reads CASSQVYGRRRGSTDTQYF. CDR3 nucleotides: TGCGCCAGCAGCCAAGTATATGGGAGAAGACGGGGTAGCACAGATACGCAGTATTTT.

J is TRBJ2-3 and V is TRBV20-1; 9 bases are a match to TRBD2. This CDR3 has 13 amino acids. Germline loops: CDR1 DFQATT, CDR2 SNEGSKA (reference sequence). CDR3 in amino acids: CSRTSGFTDTQYF. In nucleotides, the CDR3 is TGCAGCCGAACTAGCGGGTTCACAGATACGCAGTATTTT.

This clonotype was seen a few times. This chain uses TRBV29-1 with TRBJ2-1; 8 bases are a match to TRBD2. V gave up 8 bases and J gave up 8 bases; unmatched junction bases: 11. The CDR3 covers 13 residues. The germline V gene encodes CDR1 SQVTM and CDR2 ANQGSEA. CDR3 residues: CSSRAGENYEQFF. CDR3 nucleotides: TGCAGCTCACGAGCGGGAGAAAATTATGAGCAGTTCTTC.

This clonotype has a count of ten or more. The chain carries TRBV7-9 and TRBJ2-7; TRBD1 agrees at 9 bases. J lost 6 bases, V lost 5 bases, and 11 bases had no gene match. This CDR3 has 15 residues. From germline, CDR1 is SEHNR and CDR2 FQNEAQ (reference sequence). The CDR3 region is CASSPTTGGRGEQYF. The CDR3 DNA reads TGTGCCAGCAGCCCAACGACAGGGGGTAGGGGCGAGCAGTACTTC.

This clonotype has at least ten counts. V gene TRBV7-9 combines with J gene TRBJ1-2; tentative D call: TRBD1 (5 bases). CDR1 SEHNR and CDR2 FQNEAQ come from the germline V gene (reference sequence). The V and J ends lost 5 bases and 8 bases respectively, with 18 bases between them. CDR3 length: 14 amino acids. CDR3 region: CASSPWDGNSGYTF. The CDR3 DNA is TGTGCCAGCAGCCCATGGGACGGAAATAGCGGCTACACCTTC.

This clonotype was found many times. The CDR3 coding sequence is TGTGCCAGCAGCTTAATGGCGGGACATTACACTGAAGCTTTCTTT. Translating gives CASSLMAGHYTEAFF. V and J are TRBV7-2 and TRBJ1-1; D possibly corresponds to TRBD1 (6 bases). Germline V gene lookup returns CDR1 SGHTA and CDR2 FQGNSA. Between the trimmed V and J ends, which lost 2 bases and 3 bases, there was a span of 13 bases. There are 15 residues in the CDR3.

This clonotype was detected ten times or more. The DNA of the CDR3 is TGTGCCATCAGGGGGACAGGGGGTGGAGAGACCCAGTACTTC. This encodes CAIRGTGGGETQYF. The rearrangement links TRBV10-3 to TRBJ2-5, with 11 bases aligning to TRBD1. Germline V lookup: CDR1 ENHRY, CDR2 SYGVKD. This CDR3 region has 14 residues. The trim removed 6 bases at V and 4 bases at J, leaving 4 bases unmatched.

This clonotype was counted ten times or more. The chain recombines TRBV7-9 with TRBJ1-2; the match to TRBD1 covers 11 bases. Looked up from germline, CDR1 is SEHNR and CDR2 is FQNEAQ (reference sequence). The CDR3 covers 17 residues. V trimming: 5 bases; J trimming: 2 bases; junction bases outside the gene matches: 10. Here the CDR3 reads CASSPTRDRGYNYGYTF. CDR3 nucleotides: TGTGCCAGCAGCCCGACCCGGGACAGGGGGTACAACTATGGCTACACCTTC.

This clonotype was counted many times. The CDR3 spells CASSPGLPKNIQYF. Written as DNA, the CDR3 is TGTGCCAGCAGCCCGGGACTTCCCAAAAACATTCAGTACTTC. The chain combines TRBV28 with TRBJ2-4; possibly TRBD2 for D (6 bases). The CDR3 runs to 14 residues. V lost 6 bases to trimming and J lost 2 bases, with 11 bases between them. CDR1 is MDHEN and CDR2 is SYDVKM in the germline V gene.

This clonotype appeared many times. The chain joins TRBV7-9 to TRBJ2-1; 11 positions match TRBD1. With 6 bases clipped from V and 5 bases from J, the junction kept 6 bases outside the gene matches. The CDR3 has 15 residues. Germline V gene lookup returns CDR1 SEHNR and CDR2 FQNEAQ (reference sequence). CDR3: CASRPDRGRDNEQFF. CDR3 in DNA: TGTGCCAGCAGACCGGACAGGGGGCGCGACAATGAGCAGTTCTTC.

This clonotype appeared many times. This chain uses TRBV6-1 with TRBJ2-3; the D is unclear. The CDR3 totals 12 residues. V lost 6 bases and J 5 bases, leaving 9 bases between the germline ends. From germline, CDR1 is MNHNS and CDR2 SASEGT. This chain's CDR3 is CASRLRGDTQYF. The CDR3 region has the DNA TGTGCCAGCAGGCTCCGAGGAGATACGCAGTATTTT.

This clonotype was detected many times. The rearrangement joins TRBV30 to TRBJ1-2; unclear D gene. The V gene's germline CDR1 is GTSNPN and CDR2 SVGIG (reference sequence). The CDR3 extends over 15 amino acids. Trimming left V 0 bases short and J 0 bases short, with 11 bases between. The CDR3 DNA reads TGTGCCTGGAGTGTACTGGGCAGGTCTAACTATGGCTACACCTTC. Amino acids: CAWSVLGRSNYGYTF. The full variable domain, with the rest looked up from reference TRBV30 and TRBJ1-2, is SQTIHQWPATLVQPVGSPLSLECTVEGTSNPNLYWYRQAAGRGLQLLFYSVGIGQISSEVPQNLSASRPQDRQFILSSKKLLLSDSGFYLCAWSVLGRSNYGYTFGSGTRLTVV.

This clonotype was found many times. This rearrangement joins TRBV6-2 or TRBV6-3 to TRBJ1-2, with a possible D match to TRBD1 (6 bases). Germline V gene sequence: CDR1 MNHEY, CDR2 SVGEGT. The CDR3 consists of 12 residues. V was pared by 5 bases and J by 8 bases, with 12 bases between. The CDR3 region is CASSKQGGGYTF. CDR3 coding DNA: TGTGCCAGCAGTAAACAGGGAGGAGGCTACACCTTC.

This clonotype appeared a few times. V usage is TRBV15 and J usage is TRBJ2-5, with D perhaps TRBD1 or TRBD2 (5 bases each). Germline loops: CDR1 LNHNV, CDR2 YYDKDF (reference sequence). The CDR3 consists of 16 residues. V lost 0 bases and J 5 bases, leaving 16 bases between the germline ends. CDR3: CATSRDPFEGTETQYF. As DNA, the CDR3 is TGTGCCACCAGCAGAGATCCCTTCGAAGGGACGGAGACCCAGTACTTC.

This clonotype was observed at least ten times. The chain combines TRBV12-3 or TRBV12-4 with TRBJ1-1; D possibly corresponds to TRBD1 (5 bases). CDR3 size: 11 residues. Trimming cost V 7 bases and J 10 bases, with 13 bases left between them. CDR3 amino acids: CASTYGGAAFF. The CDR3 coding sequence is TGTGCCAGCACCTATGGCGGGGCAGCTTTCTTT.

This clonotype was detected many times. The chain joins TRBV29-1 to TRBJ2-3; maybe TRBD2 (5 bases). The V end lost 5 bases, the J end lost 3 bases, and 12 bases lay between the germline ends. Germline CDR1 reads SQVTM; CDR2 reads ANQGSEA. The CDR3 is made up of 13 amino acids. This chain's CDR3 is CSVNGIVTDTQYF. DNA of the CDR3: TGCAGCGTTAACGGGATAGTGACAGATACGCAGTATTTT.

Ten or more counts support this clonotype. This chain links TRBV12-3 or TRBV12-4 with TRBJ1-5; D not certain. This CDR3 contains 12 residues. The V and J ends lost 6 bases and 7 bases respectively, with 10 bases between them. This chain's CDR3 is CASRLSRQPQHF. DNA for the CDR3: TGTGCCAGCAGGTTGAGTCGACAGCCCCAGCATTTT.

Many counts were recorded for this clonotype. V and J are TRBV7-9 and TRBJ2-3; either TRBD1 or TRBD2 may supply D (5 bases each). Germline CDR1 reads SEHNR; CDR2 reads FQNEAQ (reference sequence). The CDR3 consists of 17 residues. The V and J ends lost 5 bases and 0 bases respectively, with 18 bases between them. CDR3 DNA: TGTGCCAGCAGCAGAGGGACGAGGGAATTTAGCACAGATACGCAGTATTTT. This sequence encodes CASSRGTREFSTDTQYF.

This clonotype has only a few counts. This sequence joins TRBV20-1 and TRBJ1-1; D gene uncertain. CDR1 and CDR2 (germline): DFQATT, SNEGSKA (reference sequence). V dropped 6 bases and J dropped 12 bases, with 17 bases sitting between them. The CDR3 totals 11 residues. CDR3 in DNA: TGCAGTGCCCCGATTTATGGTCAAACTTTCTTT. Its translation: CSAPIYGQTFF.

This chain uses TRBV7-2 with TRBJ2-7; tentatively, D is TRBD1 or TRBD2 (6 bases each). Germline loops: CDR1 SGHTA, CDR2 FQGNSA. This CDR3 spans 15 amino acids. The germline V and J ends were trimmed by 5 bases and 0 bases, with 14 bases remaining between them. CDR3 protein: CASSLREGGSYEQYF. CDR3 DNA sequence: TGTGCCAGCAGCCTCCGTGAGGGGGGCTCCTACGAGCAGTACTTC. Combining the CDR3 with reference TRBV7-2 and TRBJ2-7 gives the whole variable domain GAGVSQSPSNKVTEKGKDVELRCDPISGHTALYWYRQSLGQGLEFLIYFQGNSAPDKSGLPSDRFSAERTGGSVSTLTIQRTQQEDSAVYLCASSLREGGSYEQYFGPGTRLTVT.

At least ten counts were recorded for this clonotype. The rearrangement links TRBV5-1 to TRBJ1-1; D remains unclear. Germline CDR1 reads SGHRS; CDR2 reads YFSETQ. V dropped 1 base and J dropped 0 bases, with 7 bases sitting between them. This CDR3 region has 14 residues. The CDR3 sequence is CASSLLLLNTEAFF. Here the CDR3 DNA reads TGCGCCAGCAGCTTGCTTCTTCTGAACACTGAAGCTTTCTTT.

This chain connects TRBV4-1 to TRBJ2-1; D not certain. The CDR3 length is 17 residues. V shed 3 bases and J shed 4 bases, with 19 bases lying between them. The germline gives CDR1 MGHRA, CDR2 YSYEKL. In nucleotides, the CDR3 is TGCGCCAGCAGCCACGTTGTCGCTCGAAAAAAATACAATGAGCAGTTCTTC. Encoded protein: CASSHVVARKKYNEQFF.